Below are 24 T cell receptor beta chains sequenced from a single sample in a study of blood T cell repertoires in COVID-19. Profiling relied on immunoSEQ multiplex PCR, and the TCRdb table lists in-frame clones only, not all of them. The table records around 230,000 clones, 80% to 85% of them present only once. Source material: peripheral blood. These receptors originate from a man aged 35 to 55 with acute or convalescent COVID-19.

The V and J genes are TRBV5-4 and TRBJ2-5; 8 bases line up with TRBD2. The germline V gene encodes CDR1 SGHNT and CDR2 YYREEE (reference sequence). CDR3 size: 16 residues. V was pared by 2 bases and J by 2 bases, with 8 bases of the junction left unmatched. CDR3 loop: CASSLAPTSGQETQYF. The CDR3 DNA sequence: TGTGCCAGCAGCTTAGCTCCTACTAGCGGACAAGAGACCCAGTACTTC.

The V and J genes are TRBV6-5 and TRBJ2-3; 10 bases line up with TRBD2. This CDR3 region has 16 residues. V lost 0 bases, J lost 8 bases, and 8 bases stayed unmatched. Germline lookup yields CDR1 MNHEY and CDR2 SVGAGI. CDR3 amino acids: CASSYSLAGSEGTQYF. Written as DNA, the CDR3 is TGTGCCAGCAGTTACTCACTAGCGGGAAGTGAGGGTACGCAGTATTTT.

This chain links TRBV27 with TRBJ1-5; 10 bases fit TRBD1. The V and J ends lost 7 bases and 5 bases, in that order; junction bases with no gene match: 8. The CDR3 totals 15 residues. Germline lookup yields CDR1 MNHEY and CDR2 SMNVEV (reference sequence). In DNA form, the CDR3 reads TGTGCCAGCACTCCACGAGGGACAGGGGATCAGCCCCAGCATTTT. It specifies CASTPRGTGDQPQHF.

The V call is TRBV5-1, the J call TRBJ1-2; the match to TRBD1 covers 8 bases. The junction had 10 bases not matched to a gene; V was cut back by 0 bases and J by 6 bases. This CDR3 spans 16 amino acids. CDR1 and CDR2 (germline): SGHRS, YFSETQ. The DNA of the CDR3 is TGCGCCAGCAGCTTGGCCGTAGGCTCAGGGGGCGATGGCTACACCTTC. Protein: CASSLAVGSGGDGYTF.

The chain couples TRBV9 to TRBJ2-5, with D maybe TRBD2 (7 bases). Trimming removed 1 base at V and 1 base at J, with 11 bases between. The CDR3 runs 15 residues. Per the germline V gene, CDR1 is SGDLS and CDR2 is YYNGEE. CDR3 in amino acids: CASSVTGGTQETQYF. CDR3 nucleotides: TGTGCCAGCAGCGTAACGGGGGGCACCCAAGAGACCCAGTACTTC.

This clone was counted a single time. The chain recombines TRBV6-1 with TRBJ2-1; 10 positions agree with TRBD2. The CDR3 has 20 amino acids. The V gene end was trimmed by 3 bases and the J gene end by 2 bases; junction bases not matched to a gene: 16. CDR1 is MNHNS, CDR2 SASEGT, per germline. The chain's CDR3 is CASSEGWSSGSTKTYNEQFF. CDR3 coding DNA: TGTGCCAGCAGTGAGGGGTGGTCTAGCGGGAGCACTAAGACCTACAATGAGCAGTTCTTC.

The chain carries TRBV6-2 or TRBV6-3 and TRBJ1-2; 7 bases are a match to TRBD1. V lost 8 bases to trimming and J lost 5 bases; unmatched junction nucleotides: 8. Germline V gives CDR1 MNHEY, CDR2 SVGEGT. The CDR3 is made up of 13 amino acids. CDR3 loop: CASRPGQIYGYTF. The CDR3, as DNA: TGTGCCAGCCGCCCGGGACAGATTTATGGCTACACCTTC.

The V and J genes are TRBV3-1 (or the pseudogene TRBV3-2) and TRBJ1-2; 9 bases agree with TRBD1. Per germline, CDR1 LGHDT and CDR2 YNNKEL (reference sequence). V was pared by 3 bases and J by 8 bases, with 10 bases of the junction left unmatched. The CDR3 is made up of 15 amino acids. This CDR3 reads CASSHTNRGLGGYTF. The CDR3 DNA reads TGTGCCAGCAGCCACACGAACAGGGGGCTCGGGGGCTACACCTTC.

The genes are TRBV6-1 and TRBJ1-2; TRBD1 aligns across 7 bases. V trimming: 2 bases; J trimming: 8 bases; junction bases outside the gene matches: 5. The germline gives CDR1 MNHNS, CDR2 SASEGT. This CDR3 spans 13 amino acids. CDR3 sequence reads: CASSELRGNGYTF. In DNA form, the CDR3 reads TGTGCCAGCAGTGAACTCAGGGGGAACGGCTACACCTTC.

The chain recombines TRBV19 with TRBJ1-5; D call uncertain. This CDR3 has 15 amino acids. The ends were cut back, 3 bases at V and 1 base at J, with 10 bases in the middle. The germline V gene has CDR1 LNHDA and CDR2 SQIVND (reference sequence). The CDR3 DNA sequence: TGTGCCAGTAGTATCACCGGCGGCAGCAATCAGCCCCAGCATTTT. Its protein product is CASSITGGSNQPQHF.

The V and J genes are TRBV7-9 and TRBJ2-3; TRBD2 is a possible D gene (5 bases). V was clipped by 0 bases and J by 2 bases, with 12 bases between them. Germline CDR1 is SEHNR and CDR2 is FQNEAQ (reference sequence). This CDR3 is built from 16 residues. CDR3 bases: TGTGCCAGCAGCTTAGCCCTAGCCACTTACACAGATACGCAGTATTTT. Protein sequence: CASSLALATYTDTQYF.

The chain combines TRBV5-4 with TRBJ1-2, with 9 positions matching TRBD1. Looked up from germline, CDR1 is SGHNT and CDR2 is YYREEE (reference sequence). V was clipped by 2 bases and J by 2 bases; unmatched bases: 1. The CDR3 is 14 amino acids. The CDR3 DNA reads as TGTGCCAGCAGCTTTGGACAGGGGAACTATGGCTACACCTTC. It encodes CASSFGQGNYGYTF.

The chain employs TRBV30 and TRBJ2-7, with 7 bases matching TRBD2. The CDR3 totals 14 residues. Per germline, CDR1 GTSNPN and CDR2 SVGIG (reference sequence). V was clipped by 1 base and J by 4 bases; unmatched bases: 7. CDR3 sequence: CAWSAPPGGYEQYF. The CDR3, as DNA: TGTGCCTGGAGTGCCCCCCCCGGGGGGTACGAGCAGTACTTC.

The V gene is TRBV2, the J gene TRBJ2-1; 9 bases line up with TRBD2. Germline V CDR1 and CDR2: SNHLY, FYNNEI. The ends lost 7 bases at V and 9 bases at J; junction bases unmatched: 16. The CDR3 covers 16 residues. CDR3 DNA: TGTGCCAGCACCCAAGCGGAGATAGCGGGAGCTGGTGAGCAGTTCTTC. This sequence encodes CASTQAEIAGAGEQFF.

The J gene is TRBJ2-3, the V gene TRBV9, with D unclear. Trimming left V 3 bases short and J 4 bases short, with 15 bases between. CDR3 size: 15 residues. In germline, CDR1 is SGDLS, CDR2 YYNGEE. The CDR3 region is CASSAPLAPPDTQYF. The CDR3 DNA sequence: TGTGCCAGCAGCGCTCCCTTAGCTCCCCCAGATACGCAGTATTTT.

This clone appeared a single time. This chain joins TRBV4-1 and TRBJ1-6, with D possibly matching TRBD1 (5 bases). CDR3 size: 18 residues. Per the germline V gene, CDR1 is MGHRA and CDR2 is YSYEKL. With 0 bases removed from V and 10 bases from J, the gap between germline ends came to 22 bases. For the CDR3, the DNA is TGCGCCAGCAGCCAAGATAGGTCCTACGGGGGGAGAGGGTCACCCCTCCACTTT. Translation gives CASSQDRSYGGRGSPLHF.

V is TRBV25-1 and J is TRBJ2-7, with TRBD2 identical over 8 bases. CDR3 length: 17 amino acids. The germline V gene has CDR1 MGHDK and CDR2 SYGVNS. V shed 0 bases and J 5 bases; nucleotides not matched to a gene: 12. CDR3: CASSEYNWGGRSHEQYF. Here the CDR3 DNA reads TGTGCCAGCAGTGAATATAATTGGGGCGGGAGGTCTCACGAGCAGTACTTC.

A note on this clone: Other DNA sequences in the same sample also yield this CDR3. The gene calls are TRBV7-9 and TRBJ2-7; TRBD2 is a possible D gene (5 bases). The CDR3 runs to 13 residues. With 2 bases removed from V and 3 bases from J, the gap between germline ends came to 8 bases. Germline V CDR1 and CDR2: SEHNR, FQNEAQ (reference sequence). The CDR3 protein is CASSLSGGYEQYF. In nucleotides, the CDR3 is TGTGCCAGCAGCTTAAGCGGCGGCTACGAGCAGTACTTC.

The rearrangement joins TRBV5-6 to TRBJ2-3; D remains ambiguous. V was pared by 1 base and J by 3 bases, with 6 bases between. Germline V CDR1 and CDR2: SGHDT, YYEEEE. The CDR3 extends over 13 amino acids. The CDR3 DNA follows: TGTGCCAGCAGCTTGTTCAGGACAGATACGCAGTATTTT. Protein product: CASSLFRTDTQYF.

The chain combines TRBV20-1 with TRBJ1-5; 9 nucleotides match TRBD1. This CDR3 comprises 13 residues. CDR1 and CDR2 from the germline V gene are DFQATT and SNEGSKA (reference sequence). V dropped 3 bases and J dropped 7; count of bases not matched to a gene: 4. The CDR3 loop is CSASGTGYQPQHF. The CDR3 nucleotides read TGCAGTGCTAGTGGGACAGGGTACCAGCCCCAGCATTTT.

This chain uses TRBV7-8 with TRBJ2-3, with D tentatively TRBD2 (6 bases). The CDR3 sequence is 16 residues long. Between the trimmed V and J ends, which lost 5 bases and 0 bases, there was a span of 15 bases. Germline CDR1 SGHVS, CDR2 FQNEAQ. The DNA of the CDR3 is TGTGCCAGCAGCCAAAGCGGCGGGGACAGCACAGATACGCAGTATTTT. Amino acid sequence: CASSQSGGDSTDTQYF.

The chain has TRBV29-1 and TRBJ1-2; the D gene is possibly TRBD1 (6 bases). In germline, CDR1 is SQVTM, CDR2 ANQGSEA. This CDR3 has 13 residues. Trimming pared 7 bases from V and 6 bases from J, leaving 18 bases between. Here the CDR3 DNA reads TGCAGCGCCCTATCTTTGGACAGCCATGGCTACACCTTC. Encoded protein: CSALSLDSHGYTF.

This chain links TRBV11-3 with TRBJ2-1, with a possible D match to TRBD2 (5 bases). The CDR3 is 15 residues long. Germline V gene lookup returns CDR1 SGHNT and CDR2 YENEEA. The germline V and J ends were trimmed by 1 base and 7 bases, with 14 bases remaining between them. CDR3: CASSLVAGPGNEQFF. CDR3 DNA: TGTGCCAGCAGCTTAGTCGCGGGCCCTGGGAATGAGCAGTTCTTC.

CDR3 residues: CASSSVGGTNTEAFF. DNA of the CDR3: TGTGCCAGCAGCTCGGTGGGGGGGACGAACACTGAAGCTTTCTTT. V and J are TRBV5-5 and TRBJ1-1, with D perhaps TRBD1 (5 bases). The length of the CDR3 is 15 residues. V gave up 3 bases and J gave up 1 base, with 13 bases separating them. The germline V gene encodes CDR1 SGHKS and CDR2 YYEKEE (reference sequence).